Shown below are 7 T cell receptor beta chains from a single sample sequenced in a study of CDR3 diversity in severe acne. TCRdb analysed the PCR reads with MiXCR anew, one entry per CDR3 protein. The repertoire consists of about 98,000 distinct CDR3 sequences, with about half occurring once and the leading ten covering around 12%. The specimen sequenced was blood. The receptor source for this set is a male donor with acne.

V and J are TRBV11-2 and TRBJ2-7; D is perhaps TRBD1 (6 bases). CDR1 is SGHAT and CDR2 is FQNNGV in the germline V gene. Trimming left V 5 bases short and J 1 base short, with 21 bases between. The CDR3 is 17 residues long. The CDR3 coding sequence is TGTGCCAGCAGCCCCGCACAGGGAGCTGGAAGGTCCTACGAGCAGTACTTC. It translates to CASSPAQGAGRSYEQYF. Together with reference TRBV11-2 and TRBJ2-7, the CDR3 gives the full variable domain: EAGVAQSPRYKIIEKRQSVAFWCNPISGHATLYWYQQILGQGPKLLIQFQNNGVVDDSQLPKDRFSAERLKGVDSTLKIQPAKLEDSAVYLCASSPAQGAGRSYEQYFGPGTRLTVT.

This clonotype appeared many times. The chain carries TRBV9 and TRBJ2-1; TRBD2 matches at 7 bases. The germline V gene encodes CDR1 SGDLS and CDR2 YYNGEE. After removal of 4 bases from V and 3 bases from J, the junction contained 7 bases not matched to a gene. This CDR3 is built from 15 residues. The CDR3 DNA sequence: TGTGCCAGCAGCCCTAGATCGGGGGGCTACAATGAGCAGTTCTTC. It translates to CASSPRSGGYNEQFF.

This clonotype was observed many times. The J gene is TRBJ2-3, the V gene TRBV6-6; 11 positions agree with TRBD1. The CDR3 has 14 residues. Losses at the gene ends were 6 bases for V and 3 bases for J; bases not matched to a gene: 2. From germline, CDR1 is MNHNY and CDR2 SVGAGI (reference sequence). CDR3 bases: TGTGCCAGCAGAGGACAGGGGGCAACAGATACGCAGTATTTT. It codes for CASRGQGATDTQYF.

Notes on this clonotype: One end of the junction is discordant with germline, which a read error may explain. This chain joins TRBV25-1 and TRBJ1-6; TRBD1 is a possible D gene (5 bases). Germline assignment: CDR1 MGHDK and CDR2 SYGVNS. The CDR3 spans 15 residues. CDR3 nucleotides: TGCGCCAGCAGCCAAGCGGGCGGGGCCTATTCACCCCTCCACTTT. Translated, it gives CASSQAGGAYSPLHF.

As to this clonotype: At one end the junction does not follow the germline gene, possibly because of a read error. The chain joins TRBV2 to TRBJ1-2; 8 nucleotides match TRBD1. CDR3 length: 14 amino acids. Looked up from germline, CDR1 is SNHLY and CDR2 is FYNNEI. CDR3 nucleotides: TGTGGCAGCAGTGAATCAGGGGGCGTTAATGGCTACACCTTC. Residues: CGSSESGGVNGYTF.

The chain recombines TRBV12-3 or TRBV12-4 with TRBJ2-1; 11 bases align to TRBD2. J lost 6 bases, V lost 5 bases, and 9 bases had no gene match. CDR3 length equals 16 residues. The CDR3 nucleotides are TGTGCCAGCAGTACGATATCCGGGACTAGCGGCAATGAGCAGTTCTTC. It codes for CASSTISGTSGNEQFF.

A few counts support this clonotype. This chain links TRBV25-1 with TRBJ1-2, with unresolved D. This CDR3 has 13 amino acids. Germline V gene sequence: CDR1 MGHDK, CDR2 SYGVNS. V was pared by 3 bases and J by 6 bases, with 11 bases between. CDR3 residues: CASSEGPRDGYTF. The CDR3, as DNA: TGTGCCAGCAGTGAGGGCCCGAGGGATGGCTACACCTTC.